This T cell receptor beta chain appears in the sequencing data of a study of blood T cell repertoires in COVID-19. Study in general: Acute and convalescent COVID-19 samples came from the United States, Italy and Spain. From T cells, B-cell-depleted T cells, or PBMCs came the material, which was cDNA or gDNA.

V lost 0 bases and J 5 bases, leaving 11 bases between the germline ends. Germline CDR1 SGHRS, CDR2 YFSETQ. The CDR3 consists of 14 residues. Authors' data handling: Reference gene primer amplification in the assay estimated nucleated cell counts. Sequencing used immunoSEQ multiplex PCR; TCRdb keeps in-frame clones, though not all of them. V, J and clone size are those of that table, while D and trimming were read from the DNA. The sample records around 36,000 clones, 89% being singletons. The receptor comes from a human donor in a cohort sampled during active COVID-19. Material: peripheral blood. J is TRBJ2-5 and V is TRBV5-1; no clear D gene. This CDR3 is CASSLDSQQETQYF. The CDR3 nucleotides read TGCGCCAGCAGCTTGGATTCCCAACAGGAGACCCAGTACTTC.